These 5 T cell receptor beta chains originate from one sample sequenced in a study of T cells in Graves' hyperthyroidism and ophthalmopathy. Amplification targeted TCR beta CDR3 regions from RNA transcripts. HTBI primers drove first-round RT-PCR of the TCR CDR3. TCRdb ran MiXCR on the multiplex PCR reads and lists one entry per CDR3 protein. The sample holds under 350,000 distinct CDR3 sequences, over 20% seen once. Sequenced input: blood. Source of these receptors: a woman aged 45-60 years with Graves' hyperthyroidism.

The V gene is TRBV3-1, the J gene TRBJ1-1; no definite D call. Trimming removed 0 bases at V and 6 bases at J, with 11 bases between. Per the germline V gene, CDR1 is LGHDT and CDR2 is YNNKEL (reference sequence). The CDR3 is made up of 14 amino acids. The CDR3 loop is CASSQDPGSPEAFF. The CDR3 nucleotides are TGTGCCAGCAGCCAAGATCCAGGTTCCCCTGAAGCTTTCTTT.

This clonotype has a count of ten or more. This chain links TRBV20-1 with TRBJ2-3; TRBD1 matches at 7 bases. J lost 4 bases, V lost 5 bases, and 9 bases had no gene match. CDR1 is DFQATT, CDR2 SNEGSKA, per germline (reference sequence). This CDR3 is built from 14 residues. The CDR3 sequence is CSAAWDSRADTQYF. In DNA, the CDR3 is TGCAGTGCTGCTTGGGACAGCCGTGCAGATACGCAGTATTTT.

This clonotype has a count of ten or more. The chain joins TRBV12-3 or TRBV12-4 to TRBJ1-2, with TRBD1 matching 9 bases. Trimming cost V 4 bases and J 5 bases; bases outside gene matches: 5. This CDR3 is 14 amino acids long. The CDR3 DNA is TGTGCCAGCAGTTCGGACAGGGGAGGGTATGGCTACACCTTC. Protein: CASSSDRGGYGYTF.

At least ten counts were recorded for this clonotype. The chain combines TRBV12-3 or TRBV12-4 with TRBJ2-3; 12 nucleotides agree with TRBD2. The length of the CDR3 is 17 residues. With V trimmed by 5 bases and J by 5 bases, 11 bases remained unmatched. The CDR3 DNA sequence: TGTGCCAGCAGTCCCGAGGGACTAGCGGGCAGTAAAGATACGCAGTATTTT. Its translation: CASSPEGLAGSKDTQYF.

This clonotype was detected ten times or more. The CDR3 here is CASSRKGGTEAFF. CDR3 in DNA: TGTGCCAGCAGCCGAAAAGGGGGCACTGAAGCTTTCTTT. The chain uses TRBV9 and TRBJ1-1, with D tentatively TRBD1 (6 bases). Germline V gene lookup returns CDR1 SGDLS and CDR2 YYNGEE. The CDR3 covers 13 residues. V was pared by 4 bases and J by 4 bases, with 11 bases between.